This passage covers 26 T cell receptor beta chains from one sample sequenced in a study of CXCR3-negative and CXCR3-positive naive CD8 T cells. The TRB cDNA libraries were prepared by 5' RACE with UMI labels. For each CDR3 protein, TCRdb gives one entry from its re-call of the 5' RACE reads, without DNA. The record lists 45,000 to 55,000 distinct CDR3 sequences, of which the ten most abundant hold approximately 15%. The sample taken for sequencing was memory CD8+ T cells from blood. The origin of the receptors is a human donor in good health. Some clones in this sample may be carry-over from other donors' samples.

J is TRBJ1-4 and V is TRBV12-3 or TRBV12-4; without DNA, the TCRdb call of TRBD1 cannot be checked. There are 15 residues in the CDR3. The CDR3 is CASSFSGIGNEKLFF.

V is TRBV27 and J is TRBJ2-1; without DNA, the TCRdb call of TRBD2 cannot be checked. From germline, CDR1 is MNHEY and CDR2 SMNVEV (reference sequence). This CDR3 spans 15 amino acids. The CDR3 sequence is CASSLGPSGHNEQFF.

The chain carries TRBV15 and TRBJ2-3; no DNA is available, so the TRBD1 call from TCRdb remains unchecked. The CDR3 extends over 15 amino acids. The germline V gene encodes CDR1 LNHNV and CDR2 YYDKDF (reference sequence). CDR3 sequence reads: CATSASTGGAYTQYF.

J is TRBJ2-7 and V is TRBV15; as DNA is missing, the TRBD1 call by TCRdb cannot be tested. Germline CDR1 and CDR2: LNHNV and YYDKDF (reference sequence). The CDR3 runs to 16 residues. The CDR3 protein is CATSRPMSGGPYEQYF. Combining the CDR3 with reference TRBV15 and TRBJ2-7 gives the whole variable domain DAMVIQNPRYQVTQFGKPVTLSCSQTLNHNVMYWYQQKSSQAPKLLFHYYDKDFNNEADTPDNFQSRRPNTSFCFLDIRSPGLGDTAMYLCATSRPMSGGPYEQYFGPGTRLTVT.

The chain carries TRBV20-1 and TRBJ1-2. The CDR3 contains 13 residues. Germline-derived CDR1 and CDR2 are DFQATT and SNEGSKA (reference sequence). The chain's CDR3 is CSAQPESNYGYTF.

The gene calls are TRBV7-9 and TRBJ1-2; TCRdb calls TRBD1, which cannot be checked without DNA. Germline loops: CDR1 SEHNR, CDR2 FQNEAQ (reference sequence). This CDR3 region has 16 residues. The CDR3 loop is CASSFRDREVNYGYTF.

The chain has TRBV28 and TRBJ2-2; there is no DNA to check the TCRdb D call of TRBD2. Germline V lookup: CDR1 MDHEN, CDR2 SYDVKM. The CDR3 is 16 residues long. The CDR3 region is CASSLSPSDNTGELFF.

The genes are TRBV6-2 or TRBV6-3 and TRBJ2-5. The germline V gene encodes CDR1 MNHEY and CDR2 SVGEGT. The length of the CDR3 is 14 residues. CDR3 amino acids: CASSDQGYQETQYF.

V usage is TRBV28 and J usage is TRBJ2-7; there is no DNA to check the TCRdb D call of TRBD2. The CDR3 runs 13 residues. Germline V gene lookup returns CDR1 MDHEN and CDR2 SYDVKM. The CDR3: CASRDPRGYEQYF.

The chain joins TRBV29-1 to TRBJ2-2; TCRdb selects TRBD2, and the lack of DNA leaves this call unchecked. CDR1 SQVTM and CDR2 ANQGSEA come from the germline V gene. The CDR3 loop spans 16 amino acids. CDR3 sequence reads: CSVASTSGSIVGELFF.

The chain carries TRBV20-1 and TRBJ1-1. This CDR3 has 13 amino acids. Germline CDR1 and CDR2: DFQATT and SNEGSKA (reference sequence). The CDR3 loop is CSARGGEMTEAFF.

The rearrangement uses TRBV28 and TRBJ2-7; the TCRdb D gene call, TRBD2, has no DNA to confirm it. This CDR3 is built from 13 residues. Per the germline V gene, CDR1 is MDHEN and CDR2 is SYDVKM. Here the CDR3 reads CASSLPLSYEQYF.

CDR3 sequence reads: CASSQVGGVGETQYF. The V gene is TRBV4-1, the J gene TRBJ2-5; TCRdb's assignment of TRBD2 cannot be checked, as there is no DNA. CDR1 and CDR2 (germline): MGHRA, YSYEKL. The CDR3 spans 15 residues.

This chain uses TRBV20-1 with TRBJ1-6. Germline CDR1 and CDR2: DFQATT and SNEGSKA (reference sequence). This CDR3 contains 15 residues. The chain's CDR3 is CSARDHTAMGSPLHF.

J is TRBJ2-1 and V is TRBV19; the D call of TRBD2 rests on TCRdb alone, since no DNA is present to check it. CDR3 length equals 14 residues. Per germline, CDR1 LNHDA and CDR2 SQIVND (reference sequence). CDR3 in amino acids: CASSLTRGGNEQFF.

V gene TRBV28 combines with J gene TRBJ2-2. This CDR3 is 14 amino acids long. CDR1 is MDHEN, CDR2 SYDVKM, per germline. CDR3 amino acids: CASSLQENTGELFF.

The chain employs TRBV9 and TRBJ2-5. The CDR3 contains 13 residues. CDR1 SGDLS and CDR2 YYNGEE come from the germline V gene. The CDR3 region is CASSVESPETQYF.

The chain carries TRBV6-2 or TRBV6-3 and TRBJ1-6; TCRdb gives TRBD1 as the D gene, but with no DNA this cannot be confirmed. Germline CDR1 and CDR2: MNHEY and SVGEGT. The CDR3 consists of 14 residues. CDR3 residues: CASSPGTDNSPLHF.

V usage is TRBV7-7 and J usage is TRBJ1-2; TCRdb names TRBD1, which stays unverified in the absence of DNA. Germline lookup yields CDR1 SSHAT and CDR2 FNYEAQ (reference sequence). The CDR3 is made up of 18 amino acids. CDR3 region: CASSLPHWDRGRPDGYTF.

Considering frequency, this clonotype is medium-sized. The CDR3 sequence is CASSSTVYEQYF. This chain joins TRBV6-2 or TRBV6-3 and TRBJ2-7. This CDR3 has 12 amino acids. Germline V gene lookup returns CDR1 MNHEY and CDR2 SVGEGT.

The V call is TRBV28, the J call TRBJ2-3; there is no DNA to check the TCRdb D call of TRBD1. Germline assignment: CDR1 MDHEN and CDR2 SYDVKM. The CDR3 has 18 amino acids. Here the CDR3 reads CASSWWGTGISSTDTQYF.

This chain uses TRBV20-1 with TRBJ2-7; TCRdb's D call of TRBD2 is untestable without DNA. The CDR3 extends over 13 amino acids. Germline V CDR1 and CDR2: DFQATT, SNEGSKA (reference sequence). The CDR3 loop reads CSANRESTYEQYF.

V usage is TRBV18 and J usage is TRBJ1-1; without DNA, the TCRdb call of TRBD1 cannot be checked. CDR1 is KGHSH and CDR2 is LQKENI in the germline V gene. The CDR3 loop spans 14 amino acids. CDR3 sequence: CASSPRDRFTEAFF.

This chain joins TRBV12-3 or TRBV12-4 and TRBJ1-4; the TCRdb call, TRBD1, lacks DNA for checking. The CDR3 length is 14 residues. CDR3 loop: CASSFDRKGEKLFF.

The rearrangement uses TRBV4-2 and TRBJ2-2; TCRdb picks TRBD2, but there is no DNA to check that call. The CDR3 is made up of 15 amino acids. Germline V gene data show CDR1 as LGHNA and CDR2 as YNFKEQ. The CDR3 loop is CASSQTSGGAGELFF.

The rearrangement uses TRBV18 and TRBJ2-7; TCRdb gives TRBD1 as the D gene, but with no DNA this cannot be confirmed. This CDR3 is 14 amino acids long. Germline-derived CDR1 and CDR2 are KGHSH and LQKENI. CDR3 in amino acids: CASSPRDSLYEQYF.